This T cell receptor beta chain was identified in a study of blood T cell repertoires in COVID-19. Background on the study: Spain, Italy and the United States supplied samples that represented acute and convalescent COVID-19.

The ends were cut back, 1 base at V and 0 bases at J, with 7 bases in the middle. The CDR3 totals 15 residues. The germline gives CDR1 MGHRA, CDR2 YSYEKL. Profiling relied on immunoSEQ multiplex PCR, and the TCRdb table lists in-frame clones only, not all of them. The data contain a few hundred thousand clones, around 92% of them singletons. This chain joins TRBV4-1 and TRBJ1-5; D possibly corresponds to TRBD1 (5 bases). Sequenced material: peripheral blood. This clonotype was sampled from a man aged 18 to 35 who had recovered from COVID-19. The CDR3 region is CASSQGTNSNQPQHF. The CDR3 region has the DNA TGCGCCAGCAGCCAAGGGACAAATAGCAATCAGCCCCAGCATTTT.